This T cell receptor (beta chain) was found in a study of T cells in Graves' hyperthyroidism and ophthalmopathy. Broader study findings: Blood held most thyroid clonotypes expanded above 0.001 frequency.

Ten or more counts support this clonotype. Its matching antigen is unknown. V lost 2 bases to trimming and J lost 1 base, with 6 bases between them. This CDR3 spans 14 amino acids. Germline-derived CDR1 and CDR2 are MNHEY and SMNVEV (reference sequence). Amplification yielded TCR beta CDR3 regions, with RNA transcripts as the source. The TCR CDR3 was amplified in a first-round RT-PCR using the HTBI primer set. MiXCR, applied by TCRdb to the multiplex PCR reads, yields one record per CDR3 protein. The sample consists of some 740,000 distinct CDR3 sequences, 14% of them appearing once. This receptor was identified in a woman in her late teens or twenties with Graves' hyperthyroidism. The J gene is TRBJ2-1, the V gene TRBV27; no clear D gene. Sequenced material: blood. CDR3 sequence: CASSLDKSYNEQFF. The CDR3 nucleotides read TGTGCCAGCAGTTTAGACAAGTCCTACAATGAGCAGTTCTTC.